This T cell receptor beta chain was profiled in a study of blood T cell repertoires in COVID-19. Overall study: Sites in the United States, Italy and Spain provided acute and convalescent COVID-19 samples. The analysed material was cDNA or gDNA that came from T cells, B-cell-depleted T cells, or PBMCs.

Produced via immunoSEQ multiplex PCR; TCRdb's table is partial and in-frame only. The sample holds some 200,000 clones, around 88% seen once. Germline loops: CDR1 MNHNS, CDR2 SASEGT. This CDR3 is 16 amino acids long. Trimming shortened V by 3 bases and J by 0 bases, and 12 bases separated the two germline ends. Input material: peripheral blood. V gene TRBV6-1 combines with J gene TRBJ1-5; no reliable D call. This receptor was taken from a man younger than 35 with active or convalescent COVID-19. This chain's CDR3 is CASSEFSANSNQPQHF. CDR3 DNA sequence: TGTGCCAGCAGTGAGTTTTCAGCGAATAGCAATCAGCCCCAGCATTTT.